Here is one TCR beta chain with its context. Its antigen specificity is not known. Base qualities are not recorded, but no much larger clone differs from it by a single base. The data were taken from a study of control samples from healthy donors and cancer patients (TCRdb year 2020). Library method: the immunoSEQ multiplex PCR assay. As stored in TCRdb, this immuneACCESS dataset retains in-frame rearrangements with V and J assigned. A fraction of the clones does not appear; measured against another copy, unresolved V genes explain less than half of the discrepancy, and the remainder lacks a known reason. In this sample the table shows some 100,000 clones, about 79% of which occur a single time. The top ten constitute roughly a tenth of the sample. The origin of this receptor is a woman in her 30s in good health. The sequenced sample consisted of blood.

The nucleotide sequence reads TGTGCCAGCAGCGAACCCGATGGACAGCCTTACACTGAAGCTTTCTTT. Its translation reads: CASSEPDGQPYTEAFF. The rearranged chain carries TRBV7-9 and TRBJ1-1; TRBD1 could be the D gene, as 6 bases match. The CDR3, cysteine through phenylalanine, is 16 amino acids long. Only the CDR3 region is kept as DNA, spanning 48 bases read in frame from base 1. Deletion took 5 bases off V and 3 bases off J, with a span of 19 bases between the germline ends. The germline V gene (reference sequence) supplies CDR1 SEHNR and CDR2 FQNEAQ.